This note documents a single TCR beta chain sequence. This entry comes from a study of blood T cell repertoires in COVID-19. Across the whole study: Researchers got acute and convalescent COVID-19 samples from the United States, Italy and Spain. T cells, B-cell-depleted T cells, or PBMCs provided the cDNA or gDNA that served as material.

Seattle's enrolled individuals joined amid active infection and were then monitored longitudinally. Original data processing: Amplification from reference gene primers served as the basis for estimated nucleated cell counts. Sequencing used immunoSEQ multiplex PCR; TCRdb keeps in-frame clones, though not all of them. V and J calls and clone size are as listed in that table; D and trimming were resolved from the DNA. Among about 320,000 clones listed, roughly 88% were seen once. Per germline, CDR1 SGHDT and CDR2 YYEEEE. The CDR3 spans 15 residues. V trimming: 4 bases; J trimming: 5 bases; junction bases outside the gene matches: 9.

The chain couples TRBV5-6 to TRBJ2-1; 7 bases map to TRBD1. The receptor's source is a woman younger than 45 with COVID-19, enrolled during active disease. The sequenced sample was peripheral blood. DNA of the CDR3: TGTGCCAGCAGCCCGGACAGGACGGGAAACAATGAGCAGTTCTTC. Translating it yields CASSPDRTGNNEQFF.